The 13 T cell receptor beta chains listed next were all sequenced from one sample in a study of T-cell memory formation after mild COVID-19. TCRdb reprocessed the 5' RACE reads with MiXCR, giving one entry per CDR3 protein. The sample has about 560,000 distinct CDR3 sequences, about 22% seen once. Sequences were obtained from PBMCs or a T cell subset sorted from them (not recorded which). These receptors all come from an adult woman who had mild COVID-19 (a few samples of this study predate the infection). Cell type and time point are not known.

This clonotype appeared a few times. This chain connects TRBV6-5 to TRBJ1-5, with TRBD1 matching over 7 bases. The CDR3 covers 15 residues. V lost 6 bases, J lost 0 bases, and 5 bases stayed unmatched. Germline CDR1 is MNHEY and CDR2 is SVGAGI. The chain's CDR3 is CASRRDSRSNQPQHF. For the CDR3, the DNA is TGTGCCAGCAGACGGGACAGCCGTAGCAATCAGCCCCAGCATTTT.

The V and J genes are TRBV29-1 and TRBJ1-1; D may be TRBD1 (5 bases). CDR1 and CDR2 (germline): SQVTM, ANQGSEA. V lost 7 bases, J lost 3 bases, and 12 bases lay in between. The CDR3 runs to 12 residues. The CDR3: CSAGGTHTEAFF. CDR3 bases: TGCAGCGCCGGGGGGACCCACACTGAAGCTTTCTTT.

The chain links TRBV10-3 to TRBJ2-7; D may be TRBD1 (6 bases). The CDR3 has 16 amino acids. Germline loops: CDR1 ENHRY, CDR2 SYGVKD. V lost 0 bases to trimming and J lost 5 bases, with 17 bases between them. CDR3 sequence (DNA): TGTGCCATCAGTGAGTCAGCAGGGGTCCTGGCCAACGAGCAGTACTTC. Translation: CAISESAGVLANEQYF.

The chain uses TRBV30 and TRBJ2-3, with 13 nucleotides matching TRBD2. CDR1 GTSNPN and CDR2 SVGIG come from the germline V gene (reference sequence). The CDR3 spans 14 residues. The V and J ends lost 5 bases and 8 bases, in that order; junction bases with no gene match: 7. The CDR3 spells CAWQGGTSGVTQYF. CDR3 in DNA: TGTGCCTGGCAAGGTGGGACTAGCGGGGTTACGCAGTATTTT. Complete variable domain (other parts from reference TRBV30 and TRBJ2-3): SQTIHQWPATLVQPVGSPLSLECTVEGTSNPNLYWYRQAAGRGLQLLFYSVGIGQISSEVPQNLSASRPQDRQFILSSKKLLLSDSGFYLCAWQGGTSGVTQYFGPGTRLTVL.

This chain uses TRBV15 with TRBJ1-5; D uncertain. The germline CDR1 and CDR2 sequences are LNHNV and YYDKDF (reference sequence). This CDR3 spans 16 amino acids. The V gene lost 0 bases and the J gene lost 9 bases, with 18 bases spanning the gap. CDR3 in DNA: TGTGCCACCAGCAGAGAAGGCCGCTCCCTCTCCTGGCCCCAGCATTTT. Its protein product is CATSREGRSLSWPQHF.

The chain carries TRBV18 and TRBJ2-5; unclear D gene. The V end lost 2 bases, the J end lost 1 base, and 8 bases lay between the germline ends. Germline assignment: CDR1 KGHSH and CDR2 LQKENI. CDR3 length: 14 residues. CDR3 in DNA: TGTGCCAGCTCACCATTTGGCATCCAAGAGACCCAGTACTTC. Translated: CASSPFGIQETQYF.

The chain recombines TRBV6-2 or TRBV6-3 with TRBJ2-7; 10 bases fit TRBD2. This CDR3 comprises 15 residues. V was clipped by 7 bases and J by 2 bases; unmatched bases: 8. Germline values: CDR1 MNHEY, CDR2 SVGEGT. In DNA, the CDR3 is TGTGCCAGCACCCCGTTACTAGCGGGACCCTACGAGCAGTACTTC. As protein: CASTPLLAGPYEQYF.

CDR3 nucleotides: TGTGCCACGACTATGGGGGATACGCAGTATTTT. This encodes CATTMGDTQYF. This rearrangement joins TRBV2 to TRBJ2-3, with D possibly being TRBD2 (5 bases). CDR1 SNHLY and CDR2 FYNNEI come from the germline V gene. The CDR3 sequence is 11 residues long. Trimming took off 10 bases at V and 6 bases at J, with 11 bases between the two ends.

This sequence joins TRBV7-8 and TRBJ1-1; 11 bases match TRBD1. After removal of 7 bases from V and 5 bases from J, the junction contained 9 bases not matched to a gene. Per the germline V gene, CDR1 is SGHVS and CDR2 is FQNEAQ. The CDR3 length is 15 residues. CDR3 sequence: CASNDGQGAWTEAFF. As DNA, the CDR3 is TGTGCCAGCAACGATGGACAGGGGGCATGGACTGAAGCTTTCTTT.

The J gene is TRBJ2-1, the V gene TRBV20-1; 7 positions match TRBD2. The CDR3 has 14 amino acids. Trimming took 4 bases from V and 3 from J; bases not matched to a gene: 6. In germline, CDR1 is DFQATT, CDR2 SNEGSKA (reference sequence). The CDR3 loop reads CSATAGTHYNEQFF. DNA of the CDR3: TGCAGTGCTACAGCGGGGACCCACTACAATGAGCAGTTCTTC.

The chain recombines TRBV12-3 or TRBV12-4 with TRBJ2-7, with D unclear. Trimming cost V 6 bases and J 1 base, with 13 bases left between them. The CDR3 consists of 14 residues. CDR3 sequence reads: CASSPVRHSYEQYF. The CDR3 DNA reads as TGTGCCAGCAGCCCAGTCCGACATTCCTACGAGCAGTACTTC.

In this sample, this clonotype turned up a few times. V is TRBV7-8 and J is TRBJ2-3; tentatively, D is TRBD1 or TRBD2 (5 bases each). The V and J ends lost 6 bases and 2 bases respectively, with 15 bases between them. Germline lookup yields CDR1 SGHVS and CDR2 FQNEAQ. The CDR3 sequence is 15 residues long. The CDR3 DNA sequence: TGTGCCAGCAGTCGTGGGACGCTCAACACAGATACGCAGTATTTT. Amino acid sequence: CASSRGTLNTDTQYF. Combining the CDR3 with reference TRBV7-8 and TRBJ2-3 gives the whole variable domain GAGVSQSPRYKVAKRGQDVALRCDPISGHVSLFWYQQALGQGPEFLTYFQNEAQLDKSGLPSDRFFAERPEGSVSTLKIQRTQQEDSAVYLCASSRGTLNTDTQYFGPGTRLTVL.

V usage is TRBV12-3 or TRBV12-4 and J usage is TRBJ2-5; 16 bases fit TRBD2. The ends lost 6 bases at V and 3 bases at J; junction bases unmatched: 7. CDR3 length: 17 amino acids. DNA of the CDR3: TGTGCCAGCAGCCGTGGGACTAGCGGGAGGGCCGAAGAGACCCAGTACTTC. Protein: CASSRGTSGRAEETQYF.